This T cell receptor (beta chain) was recovered during a study of beta chain features in type 1 diabetes. Findings of the study overall: Equally in patients and controls, shorter templates might have been favored by PCR. Across all four CD4+ subsets, people with type 1 diabetes showed modestly shorter TCRB CDR3s.

In regard to this clone: Its target is not known.

Since all of the isolated RNA was reverse transcribed, expressed TCRB transcripts were what got sequenced. TCRdb keeps only in-frame clones here, not all; method: immunoSEQ multiplex PCR. Of more than 300,000 clones in the sample, around 10% were seen once. Germline CDR1 SGHVS, CDR2 FQNEAQ. V lost 1 base, J lost 7 bases, and 15 bases stayed unmatched. This CDR3 is 19 amino acids long. This clonotype was sampled from a young man with type 1 diabetes. J is TRBJ2-1 and V is TRBV7-8, with 11 bases that match TRBD2. The specimen sequenced was central memory CD4+ T cells from blood. The CDR3 sequence: CASSLVRVSGLAATNEQFF. The CDR3 DNA reads as TGTGCCAGCAGCTTAGTACGAGTCTCGGGACTAGCGGCTACAAATGAGCAGTTCTTC.